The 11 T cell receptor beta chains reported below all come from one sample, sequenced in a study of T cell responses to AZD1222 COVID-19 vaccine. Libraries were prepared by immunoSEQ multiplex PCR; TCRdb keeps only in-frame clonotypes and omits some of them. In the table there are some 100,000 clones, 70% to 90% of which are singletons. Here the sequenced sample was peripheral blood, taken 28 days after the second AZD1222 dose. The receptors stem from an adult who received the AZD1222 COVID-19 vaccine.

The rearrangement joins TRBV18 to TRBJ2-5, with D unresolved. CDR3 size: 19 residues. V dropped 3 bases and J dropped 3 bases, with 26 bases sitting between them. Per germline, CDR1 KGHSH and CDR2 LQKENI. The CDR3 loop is CASSPLPPLGASYEETQYF. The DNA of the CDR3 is TGTGCCAGCTCACCGCTCCCCCCGCTAGGAGCGTCCTACGAAGAGACCCAGTACTTC.

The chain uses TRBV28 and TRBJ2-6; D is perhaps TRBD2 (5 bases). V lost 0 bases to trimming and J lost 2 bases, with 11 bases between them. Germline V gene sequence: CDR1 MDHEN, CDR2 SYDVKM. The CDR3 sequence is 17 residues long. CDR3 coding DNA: TGTGCCAGCAGTTTATGGGCCCGGGGAACTGGGGCCAACGTCCTGACTTTC. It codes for CASSLWARGTGANVLTF.

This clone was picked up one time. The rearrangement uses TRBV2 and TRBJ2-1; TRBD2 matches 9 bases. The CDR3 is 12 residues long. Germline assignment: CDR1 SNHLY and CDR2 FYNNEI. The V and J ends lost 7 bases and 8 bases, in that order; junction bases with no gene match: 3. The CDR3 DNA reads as TGTGCCAGCAATGCGGGAGGGGATGAGCAGTTCTTC. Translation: CASNAGGDEQFF. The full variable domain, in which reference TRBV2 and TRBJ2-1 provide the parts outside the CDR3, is EPEVTQTPSHQVTQMGQEVILRCVPISNHLYFYWYRQILGQKVEFLVSFYNNEISEKSEIFDDQFSVERPDGSNFTLKIRSTKLEDSAMYFCASNAGGDEQFFGPGTRLTVL.

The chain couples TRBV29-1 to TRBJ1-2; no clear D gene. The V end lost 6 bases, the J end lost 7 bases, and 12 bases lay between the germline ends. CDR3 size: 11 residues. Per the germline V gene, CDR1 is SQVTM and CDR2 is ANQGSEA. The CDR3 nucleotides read TGCAGCGTCCCGACGGGAAGTGGCTACACCTTC. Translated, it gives CSVPTGSGYTF. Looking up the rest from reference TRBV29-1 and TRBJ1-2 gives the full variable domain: SAVISQKPSRDICQRGTSLTIQCQVDSQVTMMFWYRQQPGQSLTLIATANQGSEATYESGFVIDKFPISRPNLTFSTLTVSNMSPEDSSIYLCSVPTGSGYTFGSGTRLTVV.

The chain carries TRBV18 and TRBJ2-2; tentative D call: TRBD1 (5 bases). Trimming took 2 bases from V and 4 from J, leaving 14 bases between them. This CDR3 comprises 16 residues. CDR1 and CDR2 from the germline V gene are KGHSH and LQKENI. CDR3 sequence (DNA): TGTGCCAGCTCACCAAAGTCGACAGTGTTCACCGGGGAGCTGTTTTTT. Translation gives CASSPKSTVFTGELFF.

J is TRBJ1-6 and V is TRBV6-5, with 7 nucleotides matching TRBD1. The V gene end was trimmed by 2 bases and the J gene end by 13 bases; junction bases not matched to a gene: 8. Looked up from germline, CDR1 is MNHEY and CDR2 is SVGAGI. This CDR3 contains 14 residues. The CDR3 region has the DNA TGTGCCAGCAGTTACACAGGGGAGCGAGGCCCCCTCCACTTT. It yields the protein CASSYTGERGPLHF.

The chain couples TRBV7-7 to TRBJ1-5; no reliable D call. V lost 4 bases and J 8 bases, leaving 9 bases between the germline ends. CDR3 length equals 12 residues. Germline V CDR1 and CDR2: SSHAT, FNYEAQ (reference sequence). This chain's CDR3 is CASSSNFEPQHF. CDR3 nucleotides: TGTGCCAGCAGCTCGAATTTTGAGCCCCAGCATTTT. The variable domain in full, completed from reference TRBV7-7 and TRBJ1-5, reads GAGVSQSPRYKVTKRGQDVTLRCDPISSHATLYWYQQALGQGPEFLTYFNYEAQPDKSGLPSDRFSAERPEGSISTLTIQRTEQRDSAMYRCASSSNFEPQHFGDGTRLSIL.

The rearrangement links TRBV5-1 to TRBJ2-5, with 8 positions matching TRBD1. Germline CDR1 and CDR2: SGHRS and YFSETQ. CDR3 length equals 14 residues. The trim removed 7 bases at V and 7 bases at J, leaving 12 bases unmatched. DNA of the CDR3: TGCGCCAGCCAACCTTCAGACAGGGGATTGACCCAGTACTTC. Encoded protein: CASQPSDRGLTQYF.

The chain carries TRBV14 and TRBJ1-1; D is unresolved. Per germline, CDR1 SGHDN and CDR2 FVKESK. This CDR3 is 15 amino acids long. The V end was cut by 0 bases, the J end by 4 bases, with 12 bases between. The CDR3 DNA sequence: TGTGCCAGCAGCCAAGATTTAGGGTTGGGCACTGAAGCTTTCTTT. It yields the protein CASSQDLGLGTEAFF.

DNA of the CDR3: TGTGCCAGTAGTATAGTCGGGACAGGGCGCTCCTACGAGCAGTACTTC. This gives the protein CASSIVGTGRSYEQYF. The chain recombines TRBV19 with TRBJ2-7, with 9 bases aligning to TRBD1. This CDR3 has 16 amino acids. Trimming at V came to 1 base and at J to 0 bases, leaving 4 bases not matched to a gene. Germline V lookup: CDR1 LNHDA, CDR2 SQIVND (reference sequence).

The CDR3 coding sequence is TGTGCCACCGCCCAAGAGGCTCTAAGAGAGCAGTACTTC. It codes for CATAQEALREQYF. The V and J genes are TRBV15 and TRBJ2-7, with D hard to call. The V end lost 8 bases, the J end lost 7 bases, and 18 bases lay between the germline ends. This CDR3 contains 13 residues. The germline gives CDR1 LNHNV, CDR2 YYDKDF (reference sequence).